This passage covers 30 T cell receptor beta chains from one sample sequenced in a study of cytomegalovirus exposure and HLA in healthy donors. The PCR employed 60 Vbeta primers together with 13 Jbeta primers. Assay used: immunoSEQ multiplex PCR; TCRdb lists only in-frame clones, some missing. The repertoire holds 65,000 to 90,000 clones, with 60% to 85% as singletons. What was sequenced was PBMCs. The receptors come from a man between 70 and 80 years old in good health and CMV-seronegative.

The V gene is TRBV28, the J gene TRBJ1-2, with unresolved D. The length of the CDR3 is 15 residues. Trimming stripped 6 bases from V and 1 base from J, with 15 bases between. The germline gives CDR1 MDHEN, CDR2 SYDVKM. The CDR3 sequence: CASRLTLQLNYGYTF. DNA of the CDR3: TGTGCCAGCAGACTAACGCTTCAACTTAACTATGGCTACACCTTC.

This chain joins TRBV30 and TRBJ1-3; TRBD1 agrees at 7 bases. The CDR3 is 15 amino acids. V was clipped by 4 bases and J by 0 bases; unmatched bases: 6. Germline-derived CDR1 and CDR2 are GTSNPN and SVGIG (reference sequence). DNA of the CDR3: TGTGCCTGGACTAGACAGGGACTCTCTGGAAACACCATATATTTT. It yields the protein CAWTRQGLSGNTIYF.

The chain recombines TRBV13 with TRBJ2-7, with D tentatively TRBD2 (5 bases). The ends were cut back, 2 bases at V and 3 bases at J, with 26 bases in the middle. Germline values: CDR1 PRHDT, CDR2 FYEKMQ (reference sequence). The CDR3 runs to 19 residues. CDR3 protein: CASSLSPGLRVREIYEQYF. The CDR3 DNA reads as TGTGCCAGCAGCTTATCCCCCGGGTTGAGGGTTAGAGAAATCTACGAGCAGTACTTC. The full variable domain, with the rest looked up from reference TRBV13 and TRBJ2-7, is AAGVIQSPRHLIKEKRETATLKCYPIPRHDTVYWYQQGPGQDPQFLISFYEKMQSDKGSIPDRFSAQQFSDYHSELNMSSLELGDSALYFCASSLSPGLRVREIYEQYFGPGTRLTVT.

The V gene is TRBV9, the J gene TRBJ1-3; TRBD1 might be the D (5 bases). Germline V gives CDR1 SGDLS, CDR2 YYNGEE. The CDR3 covers 15 residues. V gave up 2 bases and J gave up 3 bases, with 12 bases separating them. CDR3 amino acids: CASSVGRGFGNTIYF. Here the CDR3 DNA reads TGTGCCAGCAGCGTCGGTAGGGGCTTTGGAAACACCATATATTTT.

This clone was seen only a few times. The rearrangement joins TRBV4-3 to TRBJ2-3; 8 positions agree with TRBD2. Germline CDR1 LGHNA, CDR2 YSLEER. There are 18 residues in the CDR3. Trimming took 3 bases from V and 6 from J; bases not matched to a gene: 17. The CDR3 here is CASSHLTLGSGSVDTQYF. The CDR3 region has the DNA TGCGCCAGCAGCCATCTCACCCTAGGGAGCGGGAGTGTTGATACGCAGTATTTT.

This clone has more than one count but fewer than ten. V and J are TRBV18 and TRBJ1-4; the match to TRBD1 covers 7 bases. Per germline, CDR1 KGHSH and CDR2 LQKENI. The junction had 0 bases not matched to a gene; V was cut back by 2 bases and J by 0 bases. The CDR3 sequence is 15 residues long. This CDR3 reads CASSPTGATNEKLFF. CDR3 in DNA: TGTGCCAGCTCACCAACAGGGGCAACTAATGAAAAACTGTTTTTT.

As to this clone: In the same sample, other DNA sequences code for this CDR3. The chain carries TRBV5-4 and TRBJ2-2; 10 bases line up with TRBD2. The CDR3 covers 16 residues. V was clipped by 4 bases and J by 0 bases; unmatched bases: 3. The germline V gene has CDR1 SGHNT and CDR2 YYREEE (reference sequence). CDR3 sequence: CASSSGLAANTGELFF. In DNA, the CDR3 is TGTGCCAGCAGCAGCGGACTAGCGGCGAACACCGGGGAGCTGTTTTTT.

V is TRBV5-4 and J is TRBJ2-1, with a tentative D call TRBD1 (6 bases). V lost 4 bases to trimming and J lost 7 bases, with 9 bases between them. The CDR3 runs 12 residues. Germline V gene data show CDR1 as SGHNT and CDR2 as YYREEE (reference sequence). CDR3 sequence: CASSAQGNEQFF. CDR3 DNA sequence: TGTGCCAGCAGCGCCCAGGGGAATGAGCAGTTCTTC.

V is TRBV5-4 and J is TRBJ1-1; D not certain. Germline lookup yields CDR1 SGHNT and CDR2 YYREEE (reference sequence). Trimming stripped 1 base from V and 1 base from J, with 14 bases between. The length of the CDR3 is 16 residues. CDR3 coding DNA: TGTGCCAGCAGCTTGATGTTTGACTCTCCGAACACTGAAGCTTTCTTT. Its translation: CASSLMFDSPNTEAFF.

This clone was counted only a few times. The chain has TRBV29-1 and TRBJ2-3; the match to TRBD2 covers 11 bases. The CDR3 has 14 residues. Trimming cost V 2 bases and J 6 bases; bases outside gene matches: 4. CDR1 SQVTM and CDR2 ANQGSEA come from the germline V gene. The CDR3 DNA is TGCAGCGTTGAACTAGCGGGAGGCCACGATACGCAGTATTTT. Translating it yields CSVELAGGHDTQYF.

The V and J genes are TRBV6-1 and TRBJ1-6, with 8 nucleotides matching TRBD1. Germline V lookup: CDR1 MNHNS, CDR2 SASEGT. The V and J ends lost 5 bases and 8 bases, in that order; junction bases with no gene match: 8. CDR3 length equals 15 residues. Here the CDR3 reads CASSNEAGGDSPLHF. Here the CDR3 DNA reads TGTGCCAGCAGTAACGAGGCAGGGGGCGATTCACCCCTCCACTTT.

This clone was counted only a few times. V and J are TRBV4-1 and TRBJ2-3; 8 bases agree with TRBD2. J gave up 5 bases and V 3 bases, and 7 bases lay outside the gene matches. The CDR3 extends over 15 amino acids. The germline CDR1 and CDR2 sequences are MGHRA and YSYEKL. The CDR3, as DNA: TGCGCCAGCAGCCATCCCGGGACTAGGGGAGATACGCAGTATTTT. Translating it yields CASSHPGTRGDTQYF.

The chain joins TRBV29-1 to TRBJ2-7, with TRBD2 matching over 10 bases. The CDR3 consists of 14 residues. The junction had 10 bases not matched to a gene; V was cut back by 4 bases and J by 7 bases. Germline assignment: CDR1 SQVTM and CDR2 ANQGSEA. Here the CDR3 reads CSVGTSSGGGEQYF. CDR3 nucleotide sequence: TGCAGCGTTGGCACTTCTAGCGGGGGTGGGGAGCAGTACTTC.

This sequence joins TRBV5-1 and TRBJ2-1; possibly TRBD1 for D (7 bases). The CDR3 has 15 amino acids. V lost 3 bases to trimming and J lost 5 bases, with 15 bases between them. Germline values: CDR1 SGHRS, CDR2 YFSETQ. In DNA form, the CDR3 reads TGCGCCAGCAGCTCAGGGGGGCGGTCGGACAATGAGCAGTTCTTC. Amino acid sequence: CASSSGGRSDNEQFF.

The chain recombines TRBV28 with TRBJ1-3, with no clear D. Trimming shortened V by 6 bases and J by 0 bases, and 12 bases separated the two germline ends. The CDR3 loop spans 15 amino acids. Germline values: CDR1 MDHEN, CDR2 SYDVKM. The CDR3 region is CASRTPGPSGNTIYF. The CDR3 DNA reads TGTGCCAGCAGAACTCCGGGTCCCTCTGGAAACACCATATATTTT. Combining the CDR3 with reference TRBV28 and TRBJ1-3 gives the whole variable domain DVKVTQSSRYLVKRTGEKVFLECVQDMDHENMFWYRQDPGLGLRLIYFSYDVKMKEKGDIPEGYSVSREKKERFSLILESASTNQTSMYLCASRTPGPSGNTIYFGEGSWLTVV.

This chain joins TRBV30 and TRBJ2-7; the D is unclear. Per the germline V gene, CDR1 is GTSNPN and CDR2 is SVGIG (reference sequence). The V and J ends lost 4 bases and 0 bases respectively, with 7 bases between them. The CDR3 spans 12 residues. The DNA of the CDR3 is TGTGCCTGGACGGTGAGCTCCTACGAGCAGTACTTC. It encodes CAWTVSSYEQYF. Combining the CDR3 with reference TRBV30 and TRBJ2-7 gives the whole variable domain SQTIHQWPATLVQPVGSPLSLECTVEGTSNPNLYWYRQAAGRGLQLLFYSVGIGQISSEVPQNLSASRPQDRQFILSSKKLLLSDSGFYLCAWTVSSYEQYFGPGTRLTVT.

This clone was seen a handful of times. The chain has TRBV5-1 and TRBJ2-6, with D tentatively TRBD1 (6 bases). CDR1 is SGHRS, CDR2 YFSETQ, per germline. The CDR3 is made up of 16 amino acids. V dropped 4 bases and J dropped 0 bases, with 11 bases sitting between them. The CDR3 bases are TGCGCCAGCAGCACGGGACACGCCTCTGGGGCCAACGTCCTGACTTTC. This gives the protein CASSTGHASGANVLTF.

The chain joins TRBV7-2 to TRBJ2-5; 7 bases are shared with TRBD2. The J call may be wrong; the DNA end is better matched by TRBJ2-7. CDR3 size: 15 residues. Germline V CDR1 and CDR2: SGHTA, FQGNSA. The CDR3: CASSLVGGKSYEQYF. The DNA for the CDR3 is TGTGCCAGCAGCCTTGTGGGGGGGAAGTCCTACGAGCAGTACTTC.

The rearrangement joins TRBV30 to TRBJ2-7, with a possible D match to TRBD2 (6 bases). The CDR3 is made up of 12 amino acids. CDR1 and CDR2 (germline): GTSNPN, SVGIG (reference sequence). Trimming stripped 2 bases from V and 10 bases from J, with 15 bases between. CDR3 amino acids: CAWSPQRAGQYF. For the CDR3, the DNA is TGTGCCTGGAGTCCACAGAGGGCGGGACAGTACTTC.

This chain joins TRBV4-1 and TRBJ1-4; no definite D call. The CDR3 contains 17 residues. Germline CDR1 is MGHRA and CDR2 is YSYEKL. Trimming took 0 bases from V and 5 from J, leaving 16 bases between them. Here the CDR3 reads CASSQDSAATANEKLFF. In DNA form, the CDR3 reads TGCGCCAGCAGCCAAGATTCGGCCGCCACAGCAAATGAAAAACTGTTTTTT.

The rearrangement uses TRBV18 and TRBJ2-1, with D tentatively TRBD2 (5 bases). CDR3 length equals 15 residues. CDR1 KGHSH and CDR2 LQKENI come from the germline V gene. Trimming cost V 4 bases and J 5 bases, with 15 bases left between them. DNA for the CDR3: TGTGCCAGCTCACAGCGGACGGCCACGGACAATGAGCAGTTCTTC. It specifies CASSQRTATDNEQFF.

This chain uses TRBV7-2 with TRBJ2-3, with TRBD1 matching 10 bases. Germline lookup yields CDR1 SGHTA and CDR2 FQGNSA. The trim removed 5 bases at V and 4 bases at J, leaving 6 bases unmatched. This CDR3 is built from 15 residues. CDR3 DNA sequence: TGTGCCAGCAGCCCGACAGGGGGCGCGGCAGATACGCAGTATTTT. It yields the protein CASSPTGGAADTQYF.

The V gene is TRBV7-2, the J gene TRBJ2-7, with a possible D match to TRBD2 (5 bases). Per the germline V gene, CDR1 is SGHTA and CDR2 is FQGNSA. The CDR3 runs to 14 residues. Trimming shortened V by 2 bases and J by 1 base, and 9 bases separated the two germline ends. This CDR3 is CASSLRRDSYEQYF. CDR3 DNA sequence: TGTGCCAGCAGCTTACGTCGGGATTCCTACGAGCAGTACTTC.

The sample holds many counts of this clone. The chain is built from TRBV5-1 and TRBJ2-7; D is unclear. The CDR3 runs to 12 residues. The germline gives CDR1 SGHRS, CDR2 YFSETQ. With 3 bases removed from V and 3 bases from J, the gap between germline ends came to 7 bases. The CDR3 reads CASSSTRYEQYF. The DNA for the CDR3 is TGCGCCAGCAGCTCCACACGCTACGAGCAGTACTTC.

This clone qualifies as medium-sized. This rearrangement joins TRBV4-3 to TRBJ2-3; D perhaps matches TRBD1 (6 bases). Germline lookup yields CDR1 LGHNA and CDR2 YSLEER. The CDR3 is made up of 16 amino acids. Trimming left V 0 bases short and J 3 bases short, with 13 bases between. The CDR3 region has the DNA TGCGCCAGCAGCCAAGATCACAACAGGGTGACAGATACGCAGTATTTT. Protein sequence: CASSQDHNRVTDTQYF.

This clone was seen a few times. The V gene is TRBV6-5, the J gene TRBJ2-1, with TRBD2 matching 8 bases. CDR3 length: 14 residues. Looked up from germline, CDR1 is MNHEY and CDR2 is SVGAGI. V was pared by 7 bases and J by 3 bases, with 5 bases of the junction left unmatched. Here the CDR3 reads CASTVSGSYNEQFF. The CDR3 DNA reads as TGTGCCAGCACTGTCAGCGGGAGCTACAATGAGCAGTTCTTC.

This clone was found once. This chain uses TRBV6-5 with TRBJ1-1; D might be TRBD1 (5 bases). V shed 8 bases and J shed 1 base, with 11 bases lying between them. This CDR3 has 13 residues. The germline gives CDR1 MNHEY, CDR2 SVGAGI. CDR3 coding DNA: TGTGCCAGCGCAAGACAGACGAACACTGAAGCTTTCTTT. The encoded protein is CASARQTNTEAFF.

This chain links TRBV7-2 with TRBJ2-7, with TRBD1 matching over 8 bases. J was trimmed by 6 bases and V by 3 bases; bases with no gene match: 4. The CDR3 is 13 amino acids. Looked up from germline, CDR1 is SGHTA and CDR2 is FQGNSA. This chain's CDR3 is CASSFAGGGEQYF. In DNA, the CDR3 is TGTGCCAGCAGCTTTGCAGGGGGCGGCGAGCAGTACTTC. The whole variable domain, remainder taken from reference TRBV7-2 and TRBJ2-7, is GAGVSQSPSNKVTEKGKDVELRCDPISGHTALYWYRQSLGQGLEFLIYFQGNSAPDKSGLPSDRFSAERTGGSVSTLTIQRTQQEDSAVYLCASSFAGGGEQYFGPGTRLTVT.

The chain carries TRBV7-9 and TRBJ2-3; D is perhaps TRBD2 (5 bases). V lost 5 bases, J lost 1 base, and 13 bases lay in between. The CDR3 spans 15 residues. Germline V gene sequence: CDR1 SEHNR, CDR2 FQNEAQ (reference sequence). CDR3 nucleotide sequence: TGTGCCAGCAGCCTCTTTGGGCGGGGCACAGATACGCAGTATTTT. Its protein is CASSLFGRGTDTQYF.

The chain uses TRBV4-3 and TRBJ1-4; weak D call: TRBD1 (6 bases). V lost 1 base and J lost 6, with 12 bases in between. The CDR3 is 15 amino acids. Germline V gene lookup returns CDR1 LGHNA and CDR2 YSLEER. The CDR3 loop is CASSQVLAGDEKLFF. CDR3 sequence (DNA): TGCGCCAGCAGCCAAGTTTTGGCAGGGGATGAAAAACTGTTTTTT.